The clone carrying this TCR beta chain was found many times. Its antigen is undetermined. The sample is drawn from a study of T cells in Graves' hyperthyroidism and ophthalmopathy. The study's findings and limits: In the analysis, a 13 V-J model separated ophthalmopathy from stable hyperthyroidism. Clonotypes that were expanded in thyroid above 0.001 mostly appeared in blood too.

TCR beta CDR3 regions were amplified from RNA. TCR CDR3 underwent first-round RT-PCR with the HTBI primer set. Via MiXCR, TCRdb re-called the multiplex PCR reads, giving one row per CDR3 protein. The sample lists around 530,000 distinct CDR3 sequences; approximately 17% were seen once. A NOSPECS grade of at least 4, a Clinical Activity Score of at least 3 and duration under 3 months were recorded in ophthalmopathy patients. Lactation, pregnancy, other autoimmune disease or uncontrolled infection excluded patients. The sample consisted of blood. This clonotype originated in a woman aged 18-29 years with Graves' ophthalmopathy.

In DNA form, the CDR3 reads TGTGCCAGCAGCTCGTGGACGGTATATAGCACAGATACGCAGTATTTT. The encoded protein is CASSSWTVYSTDTQYF. The chain employs TRBV7-2 and TRBJ2-3; D call uncertain. Germline lookup yields CDR1 SGHTA and CDR2 FQGNSA. The CDR3 has 16 residues. V was pared by 4 bases and J by 0 bases, with 14 bases between.